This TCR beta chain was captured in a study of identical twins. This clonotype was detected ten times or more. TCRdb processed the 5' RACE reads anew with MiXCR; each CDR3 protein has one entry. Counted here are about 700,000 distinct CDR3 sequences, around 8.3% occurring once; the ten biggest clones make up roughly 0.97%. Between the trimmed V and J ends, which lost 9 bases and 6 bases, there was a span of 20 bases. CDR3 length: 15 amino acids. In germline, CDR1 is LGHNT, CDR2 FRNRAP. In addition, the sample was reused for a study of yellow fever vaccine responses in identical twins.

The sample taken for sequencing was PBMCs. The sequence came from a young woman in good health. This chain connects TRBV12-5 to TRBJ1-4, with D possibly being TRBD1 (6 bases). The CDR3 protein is CARSRGTGLHEKLFF. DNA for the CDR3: TGTGCTAGAAGTCGCGGAACAGGGCTTCATGAAAAACTGTTTTTT.